This record looks at one T cell receptor beta chain sequence and its context. Its antigen is as yet unknown. J was trimmed by 4 bases and V by 7 bases; bases with no gene match: 6. The germline V gene encodes CDR1 ENHRY and CDR2 SYGVKD. This CDR3 spans 14 amino acids. The entry originates in a study of cytomegalovirus exposure and HLA in healthy donors. Study-wide points: Altogether, 164 TCR beta chains were recorded as cytomegalovirus-associated. Specificity for CMV antigens was confirmed in vitro for a few of the CMV-associated chains.

The donors formed part of the approximately 130-subject validation cohort, distinct from the approximately 630-subject first cohort. Generated by immunoSEQ multiplex PCR, the TCRdb table keeps only in-frame clones and is missing some. The table includes tens of thousands of clones, approximately 94% detected once. Material: PBMCs. This rearrangement joins TRBV10-3 to TRBJ2-5, with 10 positions matching TRBD1. The sequence was collected from a woman under 30 in good health and CMV-seropositive. This chain's CDR3 is CAIKGDRGGETQYF. CDR3 coding DNA: TGTGCCATCAAAGGGGACAGGGGAGGAGAGACCCAGTACTTC.